This T cell receptor beta chain came from a study of breast tumors, draining lymph nodes, adjacent tissues. Findings of the study overall: Data fit most tumor T cells coming from lymph node, expanding in tumor. That most tumor T cells come from lymph nodes remained unproven. Compared with basal-like, luminal-like tumors shared significantly more repertoire with nontumor tissue.

The lymph nodes were axillary draining lymph nodes from breast cancer patients. TCRdb ran MiXCR on the multiplex PCR reads and lists one entry per CDR3 protein. The table records fewer than 150,000 distinct CDR3 sequences, approximately 22% of them present only once. This clonotype was seen at least ten times. The antigen is not known. Per germline, CDR1 SNHLY and CDR2 FYNNEI. V lost 10 bases, J lost 1 base, and 1 base stayed unmatched. The CDR3 loop spans 11 amino acids. J is TRBJ2-7 and V is TRBV2; 7 bases are a match to TRBD2. The clonotype was recovered from a female donor with breast cancer. Some clones in this sample may be carry-over from other donors' samples. The sequenced sample was axillary lymph node tissue. CDR3 bases: TGTGCCACGGGGGGTTCCTACGAGCAGTACTTC. Its protein product is CATGGSYEQYF.